Listed below are T cell receptor beta chains from one sample, sequenced in a study of T cell changes during pregnancy in multiple sclerosis. Method: immunoSEQ multiplex PCR; TCRdb's copy keeps in-frame clones and lacks some. The sample records 39,000 or so clones, around 90% being singletons. The sample consisted of CD8+ T cells from peripheral blood mononuclear cells, taken after pregnancy. The receptors stem from a female donor with multiple sclerosis, enrolled in a pregnancy study. CDR3s include the opening cysteine and the closing phenylalanine or tryptophan. Each record gives: clone size, V gene, CDR3 protein. The size entry is marked missing in some rows and otherwise reads once, few, many or a size class.

. | TRBV19 | CASSLITTRSEAFF
. | TRBV30 | CAWSEVGLNTEAFF
. | TRBV9 | CASSVGGGDNEQFF
. | TRBV2 | CASSEAGQTYGYTF
. | TRBV27 | CASSRRVDRGNGYTF
once | TRBV5-8 | CASRTGLSTYEQYF
. | TRBV28 | CASSPLTTGPYEQYF
once | TRBV28 | CASKLAVAGELFF
. | TRBV23-1 | CASSQSGGGPRVSNQPQHF
. | TRBV9 | CASSVVGRGEQYF
once | TRBV19 | CASSIARVNTEAFF
. | TRBV28 | CASTMTGGAGTQYF
. | TRBV15 | CATSRVFPAAQHF
. | TRBV2 | CASRGVGAFF
once | TRBV23-1 | CAMGEGMNTEAFF
once | TRBV5-4 | CASSFSTKRSETQYF
. | TRBV27 | CASSYRGDNEKLFF
few | TRBV18 | CASSPGQGAMNTEAFF
. | TRBV9 | CASSPRTGPYGYTF
. | TRBV9 | CASSAWDRGYGYTF
. | TRBV29-1 | CSVAVGPGYTF
. | TRBV28 | CASSLGLAGSYEQYF
. | TRBV19 | CASSIALGVHEQFF
once | TRBV5-4 | CASSSTPSRDTEAFF
. | TRBV9 | CASSVGGRGEQYF
. | TRBV5-1 | CASSLDVDKPPYEQYF
. | TRBV7-9 | CASSPPRVSQETQYF
. | TRBV14 | CASRGQGGTEAFF
. | TRBV6-5 | CASSYTDQGSNEQFF
. | TRBV7-9 | CASSLAGQYGYTF
few | TRBV27 | CASRTGGVITEAFF
. | TRBV19 | CASSIAQGFNQPQHF
. | TRBV5-5 | CASREGRPRDEKLFF
. | TRBV27 | CALLSWGGRGPDTQYF
. | TRBV9 | CASSVNPGSGTEAFF
. | TRBV4-1 | CASSYGQGTYEQYF
once | TRBV18 | CASSLGLAGDTYEQYF
. | TRBV5-1 | CASSETGAYEQYF
. | TRBV29-1 | CSVDWEGSEAFF
. | TRBV29-1 | CSVRMKGAGYGYTF
. | TRBV15 | CATSSGPGSSYEQYF
once | TRBV27 | CASSLAQANQPQHF
. | TRBV6-1 | CASSATGALFRGSYEQYF
. | TRBV6-1 | CASSEVHTRGGNEQFF
. | TRBV19 | CASSIVASAADTQYF
. | TRBV28 | CASTTVAGYNEQFF
once | TRBV9 | CASRRGQGYTF
. | TRBV7-9 | CASRANTEAFF
. | TRBV5-6 | CASSRRASGEQFF
. | TRBV9 | CASSVIWCPGQGTSPYEQYF